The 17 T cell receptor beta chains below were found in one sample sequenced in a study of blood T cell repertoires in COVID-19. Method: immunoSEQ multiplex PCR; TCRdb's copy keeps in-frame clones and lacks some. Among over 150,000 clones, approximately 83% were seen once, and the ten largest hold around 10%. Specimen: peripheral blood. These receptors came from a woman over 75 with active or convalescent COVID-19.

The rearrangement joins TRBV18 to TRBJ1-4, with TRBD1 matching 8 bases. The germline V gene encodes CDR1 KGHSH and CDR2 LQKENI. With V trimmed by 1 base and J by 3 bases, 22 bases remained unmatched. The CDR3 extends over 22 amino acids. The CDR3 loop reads CASSPRSGGFGGPSLANEKLFF. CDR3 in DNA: TGTGCCAGCTCACCACGGTCAGGGGGCTTCGGGGGCCCATCCTTGGCTAATGAAAAACTGTTTTTT.

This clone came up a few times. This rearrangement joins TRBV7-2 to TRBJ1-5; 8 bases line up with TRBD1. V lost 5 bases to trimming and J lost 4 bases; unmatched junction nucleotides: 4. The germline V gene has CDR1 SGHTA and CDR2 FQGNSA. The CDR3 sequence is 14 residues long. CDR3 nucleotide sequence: TGTGCCAGCAGCGCTAGACAGGGGAATCAGCCCCAGCATTTT. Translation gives CASSARQGNQPQHF.

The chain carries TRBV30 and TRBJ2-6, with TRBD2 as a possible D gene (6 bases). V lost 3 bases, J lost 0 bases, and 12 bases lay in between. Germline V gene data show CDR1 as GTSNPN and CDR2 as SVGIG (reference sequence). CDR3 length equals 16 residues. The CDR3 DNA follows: TGTGCCTGGAGGAACGGGGGTTCCTCTGGGGCCAACGTCCTGACTTTC. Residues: CAWRNGGSSGANVLTF.

CDR3: CASTRGTGGTGELFF. CDR3 bases: TGTGCCAGCACCCGCGGGACAGGGGGGACCGGGGAGCTGTTTTTT. The gene calls are TRBV6-5 and TRBJ2-2; 11 nucleotides agree with TRBD1. The V gene end was trimmed by 7 bases and the J gene end by 5 bases; junction bases not matched to a gene: 6. CDR3 length: 15 amino acids. Germline V lookup: CDR1 MNHEY, CDR2 SVGAGI.

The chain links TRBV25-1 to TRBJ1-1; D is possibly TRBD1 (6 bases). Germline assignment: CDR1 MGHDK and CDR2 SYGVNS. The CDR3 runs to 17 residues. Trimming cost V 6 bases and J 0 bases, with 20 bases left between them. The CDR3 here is CASRPRGAGVMNTEAFF. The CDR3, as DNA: TGTGCCAGCAGGCCCCGGGGGGCAGGGGTCATGAACACTGAAGCTTTCTTT.

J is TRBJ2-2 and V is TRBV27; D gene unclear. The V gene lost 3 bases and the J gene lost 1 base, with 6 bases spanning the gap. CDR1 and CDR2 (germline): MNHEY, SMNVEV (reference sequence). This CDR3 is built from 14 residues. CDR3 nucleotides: TGTGCCAGCAGTTTGACACTGAACACCGGGGAGCTGTTTTTT. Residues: CASSLTLNTGELFF.

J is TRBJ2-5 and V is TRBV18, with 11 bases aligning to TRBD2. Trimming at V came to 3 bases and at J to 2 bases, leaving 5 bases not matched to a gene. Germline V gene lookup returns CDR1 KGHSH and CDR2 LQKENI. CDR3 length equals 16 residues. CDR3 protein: CASSPLLAGGQETQYF. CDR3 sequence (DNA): TGTGCCAGCTCACCTCTCCTAGCGGGGGGTCAAGAGACCCAGTACTTC.

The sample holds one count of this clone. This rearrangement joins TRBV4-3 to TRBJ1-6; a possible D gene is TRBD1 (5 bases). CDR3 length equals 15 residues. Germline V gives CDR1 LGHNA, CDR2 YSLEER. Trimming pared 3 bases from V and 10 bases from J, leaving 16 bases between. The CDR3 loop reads CASSHLGGGNSPLHF. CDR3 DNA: TGCGCCAGCAGCCACCTGGGTGGGGGGAACTCACCCCTCCACTTT.

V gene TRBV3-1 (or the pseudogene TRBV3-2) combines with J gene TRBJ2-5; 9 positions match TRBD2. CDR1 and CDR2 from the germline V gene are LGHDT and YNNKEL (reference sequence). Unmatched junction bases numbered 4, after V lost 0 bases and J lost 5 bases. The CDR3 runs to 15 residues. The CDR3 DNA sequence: TGTGCCAGCAGCCAAGATCGAGCGGGGGGCGAGACCCAGTACTTC. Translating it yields CASSQDRAGGETQYF.

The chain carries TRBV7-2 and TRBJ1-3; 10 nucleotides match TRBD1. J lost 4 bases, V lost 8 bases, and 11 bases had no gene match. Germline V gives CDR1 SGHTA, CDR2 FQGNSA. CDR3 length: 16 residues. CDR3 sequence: CASGKPGQGFGNTIYF. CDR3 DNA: TGTGCCAGCGGAAAACCGGGACAGGGGTTCGGAAACACCATATATTTT.

CDR3 amino acids: CASSLGQGVNTGELFF. CDR3 in DNA: TGTGCCAGCAGCCTCGGACAGGGAGTGAACACCGGGGAGCTGTTTTTT. The V gene is TRBV3-1 (or the pseudogene TRBV3-2), the J gene TRBJ2-2; 8 nucleotides align to TRBD1. This CDR3 is 16 amino acids long. CDR1 LGHDT and CDR2 YNNKEL come from the germline V gene (reference sequence). With V trimmed by 4 bases and J by 1 base, 5 bases remained unmatched.

CDR3 loop: CASSFRGGTYEQYF. CDR3 DNA sequence: TGTGCCAGCAGCTTCAGGGGAGGGACCTACGAGCAGTACTTC. The chain combines TRBV11-3 with TRBJ2-7, with D possibly being TRBD2 (7 bases). With 3 bases removed from V and 2 bases from J, the gap between germline ends came to 11 bases. The CDR3 sequence is 14 residues long. Germline V CDR1 and CDR2: SGHNT, YENEEA.

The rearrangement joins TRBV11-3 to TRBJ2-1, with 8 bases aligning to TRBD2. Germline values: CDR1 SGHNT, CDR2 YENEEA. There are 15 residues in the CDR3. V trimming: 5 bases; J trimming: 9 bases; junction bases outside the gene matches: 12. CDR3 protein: CASSPRRGALGEQFF. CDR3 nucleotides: TGTGCCAGCAGCCCTCGGCGGGGGGCCCTCGGTGAGCAGTTCTTC.

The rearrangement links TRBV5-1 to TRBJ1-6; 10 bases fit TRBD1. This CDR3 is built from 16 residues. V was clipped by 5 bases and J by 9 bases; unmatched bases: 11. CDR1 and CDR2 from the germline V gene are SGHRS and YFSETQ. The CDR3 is CASSQMSGQGTSPLHF. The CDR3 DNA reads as TGCGCCAGCAGTCAAATGTCGGGACAGGGGACTTCACCCCTCCACTTT. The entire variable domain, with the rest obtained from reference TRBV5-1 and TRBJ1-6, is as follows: KAGVTQTPRYLIKTRGQQVTLSCSPISGHRSVSWYQQTPGQGLQFLFEYFSETQRNKGNFPGRFSGRQFSNSRSEMNVSTLELGDSALYLCASSQMSGQGTSPLHFGNGTRLTVT.

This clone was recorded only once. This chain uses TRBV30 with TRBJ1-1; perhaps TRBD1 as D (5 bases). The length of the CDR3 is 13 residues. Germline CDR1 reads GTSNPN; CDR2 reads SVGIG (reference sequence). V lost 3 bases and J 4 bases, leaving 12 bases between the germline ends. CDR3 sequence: CAWRSSGATEAFF. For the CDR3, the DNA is TGTGCCTGGAGGTCCAGTGGGGCCACTGAAGCTTTCTTT.

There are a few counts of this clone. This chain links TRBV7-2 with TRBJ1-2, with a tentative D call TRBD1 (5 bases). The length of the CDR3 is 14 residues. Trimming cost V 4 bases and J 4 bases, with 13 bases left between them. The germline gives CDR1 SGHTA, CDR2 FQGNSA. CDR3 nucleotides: TGTGCCAGCAGCTCCGTCGGGGGGGGCTATGGCTACACCTTC. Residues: CASSSVGGGYGYTF.

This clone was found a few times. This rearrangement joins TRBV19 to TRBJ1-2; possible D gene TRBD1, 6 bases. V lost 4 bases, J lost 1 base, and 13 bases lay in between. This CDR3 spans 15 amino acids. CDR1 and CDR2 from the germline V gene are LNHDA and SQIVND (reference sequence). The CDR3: CASSTPDRSNYGYTF. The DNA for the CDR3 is TGTGCCAGTAGTACGCCGGACAGAAGTAACTATGGCTACACCTTC.